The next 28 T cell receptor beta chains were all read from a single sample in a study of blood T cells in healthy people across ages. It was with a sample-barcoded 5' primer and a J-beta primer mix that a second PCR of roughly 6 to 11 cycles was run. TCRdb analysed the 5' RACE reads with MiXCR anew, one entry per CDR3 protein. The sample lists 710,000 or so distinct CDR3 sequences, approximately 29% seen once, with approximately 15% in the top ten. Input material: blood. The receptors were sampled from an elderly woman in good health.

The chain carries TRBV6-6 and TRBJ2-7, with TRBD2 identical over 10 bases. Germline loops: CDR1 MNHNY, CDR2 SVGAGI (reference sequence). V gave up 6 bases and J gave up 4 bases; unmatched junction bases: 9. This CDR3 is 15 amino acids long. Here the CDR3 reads CASSNIAGGEYEQYF. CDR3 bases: TGTGCCAGCAGCAACATAGCGGGAGGCGAGTACGAGCAGTACTTC.

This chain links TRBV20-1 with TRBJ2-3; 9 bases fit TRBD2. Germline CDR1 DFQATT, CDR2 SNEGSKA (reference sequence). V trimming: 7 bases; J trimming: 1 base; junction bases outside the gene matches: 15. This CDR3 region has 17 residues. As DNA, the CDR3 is TGCAGTGGCGAAAGGGCGGGAGGGCCGGTCGGCACAGATACGCAGTATTTT. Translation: CSGERAGGPVGTDTQYF.

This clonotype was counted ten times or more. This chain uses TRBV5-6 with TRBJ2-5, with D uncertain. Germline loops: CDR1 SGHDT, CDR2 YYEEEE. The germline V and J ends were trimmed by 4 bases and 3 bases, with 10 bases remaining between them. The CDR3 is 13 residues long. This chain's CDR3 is CASSPTLEETQYF. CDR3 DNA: TGTGCCAGCAGCCCTACACTTGAAGAGACCCAGTACTTC.

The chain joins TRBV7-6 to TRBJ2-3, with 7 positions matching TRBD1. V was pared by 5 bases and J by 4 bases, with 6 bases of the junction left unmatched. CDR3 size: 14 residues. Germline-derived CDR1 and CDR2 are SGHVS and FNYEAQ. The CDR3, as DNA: TGTGCCAGCAGCGTTCAGACAGGGCCAGATACGCAGTATTTT. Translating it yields CASSVQTGPDTQYF.

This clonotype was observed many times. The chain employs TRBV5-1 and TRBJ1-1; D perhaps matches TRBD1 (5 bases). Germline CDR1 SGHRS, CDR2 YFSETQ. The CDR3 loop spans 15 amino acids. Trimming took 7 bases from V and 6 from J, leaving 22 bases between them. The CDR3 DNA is TGCGCCAGCGCCAAGCGGGGCAGGGATAGAGCTGAAGCTTTCTTT. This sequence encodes CASAKRGRDRAEAFF.

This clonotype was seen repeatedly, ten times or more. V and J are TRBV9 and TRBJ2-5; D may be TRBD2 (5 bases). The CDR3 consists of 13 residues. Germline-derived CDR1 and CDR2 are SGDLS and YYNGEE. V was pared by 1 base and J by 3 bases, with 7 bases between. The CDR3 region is CASSVLSEETQYF. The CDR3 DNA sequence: TGTGCCAGCAGCGTACTTAGCGAAGAGACCCAGTACTTC.

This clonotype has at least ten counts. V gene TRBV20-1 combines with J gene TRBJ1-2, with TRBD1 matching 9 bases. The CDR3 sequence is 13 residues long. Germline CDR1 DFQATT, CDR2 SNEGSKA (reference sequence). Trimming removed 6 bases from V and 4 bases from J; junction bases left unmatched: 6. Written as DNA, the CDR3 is TGCAGTGCAGGGGACAGGGCCGGCTATGGCTACACCTTC. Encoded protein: CSAGDRAGYGYTF.

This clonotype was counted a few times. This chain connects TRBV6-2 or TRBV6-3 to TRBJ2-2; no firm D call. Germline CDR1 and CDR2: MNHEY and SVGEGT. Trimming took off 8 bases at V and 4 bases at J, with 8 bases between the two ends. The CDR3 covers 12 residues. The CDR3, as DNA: TGTGCCAGCGATGACGCCACCGGGGAGCTGTTTTTT. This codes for CASDDATGELFF.

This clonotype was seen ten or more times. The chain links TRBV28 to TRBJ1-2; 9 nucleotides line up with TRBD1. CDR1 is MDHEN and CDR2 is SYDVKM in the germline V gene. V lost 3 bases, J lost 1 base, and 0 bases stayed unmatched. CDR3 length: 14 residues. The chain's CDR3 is CASSLTGGNYGYTF. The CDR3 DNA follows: TGTGCCAGCAGTTTGACAGGGGGTAACTATGGCTACACCTTC.

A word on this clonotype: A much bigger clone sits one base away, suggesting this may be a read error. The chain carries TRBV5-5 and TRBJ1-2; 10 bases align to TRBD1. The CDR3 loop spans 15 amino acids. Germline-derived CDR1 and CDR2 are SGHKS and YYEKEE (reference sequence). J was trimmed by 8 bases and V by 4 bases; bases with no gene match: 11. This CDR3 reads CASSLDRGRGDGYTF. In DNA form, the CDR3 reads TGTGCCAGCAGCCTAGACAGGGGGCGCGGCGACGGCTACACCTTC. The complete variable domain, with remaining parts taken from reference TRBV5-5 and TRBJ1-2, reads DAGVTQSPTHLIKTRGQQVTLRCSPISGHKSVSWYQQVLGQGPQFIFQYYEKEERGRGNFPDRFSARQFPNYSSELNVNALLLGDSALYLCASSLDRGRGDGYTFGSGTRLTVV.

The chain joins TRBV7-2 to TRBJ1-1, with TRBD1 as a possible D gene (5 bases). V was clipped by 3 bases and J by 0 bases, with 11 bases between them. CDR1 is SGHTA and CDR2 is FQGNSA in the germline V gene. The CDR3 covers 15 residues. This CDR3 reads CASSFTGSMNTEAFF. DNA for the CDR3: TGTGCCAGCAGCTTTACAGGATCAATGAACACTGAAGCTTTCTTT.

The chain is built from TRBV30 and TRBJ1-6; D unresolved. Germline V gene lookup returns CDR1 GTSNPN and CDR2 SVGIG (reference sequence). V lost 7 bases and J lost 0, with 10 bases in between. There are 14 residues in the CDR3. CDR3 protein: CAYHQSSYNSPLHF. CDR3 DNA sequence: TGTGCCTACCACCAGAGCTCCTATAATTCACCCCTCCACTTT.

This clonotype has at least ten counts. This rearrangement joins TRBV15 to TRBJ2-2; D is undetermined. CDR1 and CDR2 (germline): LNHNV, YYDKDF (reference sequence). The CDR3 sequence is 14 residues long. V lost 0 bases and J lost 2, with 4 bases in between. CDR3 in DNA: TGTGCCACCAGCAGAGAACCCAACACCGGGGAGCTGTTTTTT. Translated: CATSREPNTGELFF. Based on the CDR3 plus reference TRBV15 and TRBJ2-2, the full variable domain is DAMVIQNPRYQVTQFGKPVTLSCSQTLNHNVMYWYQQKSSQAPKLLFHYYDKDFNNEADTPDNFQSRRPNTSFCFLDIRSPGLGDTAMYLCATSREPNTGELFFGEGSRLTVL.

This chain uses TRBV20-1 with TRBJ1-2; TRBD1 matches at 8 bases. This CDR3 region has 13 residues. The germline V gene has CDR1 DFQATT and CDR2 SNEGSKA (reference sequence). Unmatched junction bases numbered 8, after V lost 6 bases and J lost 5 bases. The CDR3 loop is CSALGQDGYGYTF. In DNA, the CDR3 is TGCAGTGCGCTGGGACAGGATGGGTATGGCTACACCTTC.

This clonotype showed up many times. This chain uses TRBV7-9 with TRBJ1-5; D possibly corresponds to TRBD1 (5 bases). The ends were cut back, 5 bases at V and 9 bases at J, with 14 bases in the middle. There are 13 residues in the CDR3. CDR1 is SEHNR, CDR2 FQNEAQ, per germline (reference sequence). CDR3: CASSQGGEGPQHF. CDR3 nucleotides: TGTGCCAGCAGCCAGGGCGGTGAGGGGCCCCAGCATTTT. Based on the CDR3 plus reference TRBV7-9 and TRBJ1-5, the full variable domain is DTGVSQNPRHKITKRGQNVTFRCDPISEHNRLYWYRQTLGQGPEFLTYFQNEAQLEKSRLLSDRFSAERPKGSFSTLEIQRTEQGDSAMYLCASSQGGEGPQHFGDGTRLSIL.

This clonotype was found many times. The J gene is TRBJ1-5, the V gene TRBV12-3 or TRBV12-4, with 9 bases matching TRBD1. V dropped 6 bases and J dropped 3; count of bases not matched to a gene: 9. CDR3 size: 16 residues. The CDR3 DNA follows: TGTGCCAGCAGCGGACGGACAGGGGCCTACAATCAGCCCCAGCATTTT. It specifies CASSGRTGAYNQPQHF.

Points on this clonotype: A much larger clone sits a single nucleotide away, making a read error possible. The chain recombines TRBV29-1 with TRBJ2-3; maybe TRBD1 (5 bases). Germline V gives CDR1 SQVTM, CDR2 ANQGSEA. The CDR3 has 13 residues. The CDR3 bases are TGCAACGTTGATATTGGGGCCGGAGATACGCAGTATTTT. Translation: CNVDIGAGDTQYF.

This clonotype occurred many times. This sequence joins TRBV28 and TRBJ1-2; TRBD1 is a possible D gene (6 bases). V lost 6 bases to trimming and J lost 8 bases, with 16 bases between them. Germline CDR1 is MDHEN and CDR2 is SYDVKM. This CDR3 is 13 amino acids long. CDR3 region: CASSQQGVRGYTF. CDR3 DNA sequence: TGTGCCAGCAGCCAACAGGGAGTGAGGGGCTACACCTTC.

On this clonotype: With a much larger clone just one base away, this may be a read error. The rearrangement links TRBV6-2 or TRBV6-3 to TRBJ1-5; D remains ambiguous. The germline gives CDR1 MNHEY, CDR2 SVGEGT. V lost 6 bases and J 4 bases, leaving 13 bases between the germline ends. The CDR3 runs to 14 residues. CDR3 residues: CASRWQVGNQPQHF. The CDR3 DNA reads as TGTGCCAGCAGGTGGCAAGTAGGAAATCAGCCCCAGCATTTT.

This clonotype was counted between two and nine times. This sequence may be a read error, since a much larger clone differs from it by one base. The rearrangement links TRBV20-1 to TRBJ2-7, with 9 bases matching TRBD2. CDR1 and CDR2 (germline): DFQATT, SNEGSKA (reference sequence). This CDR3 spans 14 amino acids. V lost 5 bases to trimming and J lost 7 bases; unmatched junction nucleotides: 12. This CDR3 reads CSAGRAGGGDEQYF. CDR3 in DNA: TGCAGTGCTGGCCGGGCGGGGGGGGGAGATGAGCAGTACTTC.

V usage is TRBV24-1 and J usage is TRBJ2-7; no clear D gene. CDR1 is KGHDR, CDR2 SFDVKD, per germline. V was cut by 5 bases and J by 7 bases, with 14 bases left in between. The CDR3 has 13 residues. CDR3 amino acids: CATSAGSYNEQYF. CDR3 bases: TGTGCCACCAGTGCGGGCAGCTACAATGAGCAGTACTTC.

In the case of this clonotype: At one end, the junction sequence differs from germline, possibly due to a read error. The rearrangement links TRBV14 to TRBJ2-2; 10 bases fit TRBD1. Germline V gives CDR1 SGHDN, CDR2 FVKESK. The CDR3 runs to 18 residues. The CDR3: CASNQRTLGQGKTGELFF. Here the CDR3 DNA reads TGTGCCAGCAACCAAAGAACTTTGGGACAGGGGAAGACCGGGGAGCTGTTTTTT. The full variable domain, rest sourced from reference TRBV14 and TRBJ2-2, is EAGVTQFPSHSVIEKGQTVTLRCDPISGHDNLYWYRRVMGKEIKFLLHFVKESKQDESGMPNNRFLAERTGGTYSTLKVQPAELEDSGVYFCASNQRTLGQGKTGELFFGEGSRLTVL.

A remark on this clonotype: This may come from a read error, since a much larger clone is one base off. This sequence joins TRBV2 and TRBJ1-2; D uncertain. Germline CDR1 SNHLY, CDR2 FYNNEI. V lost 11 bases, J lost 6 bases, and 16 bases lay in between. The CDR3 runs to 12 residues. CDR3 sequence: CAGTTEYHGYTF. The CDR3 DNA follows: TGTGCCGGCACTACAGAGTACCATGGCTACACCTTC.

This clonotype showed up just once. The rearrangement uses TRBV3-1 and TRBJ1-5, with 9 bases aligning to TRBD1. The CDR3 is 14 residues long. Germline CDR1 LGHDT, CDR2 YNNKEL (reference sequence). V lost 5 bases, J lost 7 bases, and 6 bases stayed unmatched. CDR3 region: CASSETGGGQPQHF. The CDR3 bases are TGTGCCAGCAGCGAGACAGGGGGTGGACAGCCCCAGCATTTT.

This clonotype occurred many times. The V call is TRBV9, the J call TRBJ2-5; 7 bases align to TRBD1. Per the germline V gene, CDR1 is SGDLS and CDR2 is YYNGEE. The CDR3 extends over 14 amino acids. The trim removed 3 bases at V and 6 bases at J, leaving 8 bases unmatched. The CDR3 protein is CASSGGTDQKTQYF. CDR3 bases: TGTGCCAGCAGCGGAGGGACAGATCAGAAGACCCAGTACTTC.

The CDR3 here is CASSDIQGASTDTQYF. The CDR3 DNA reads as TGTGCCAGCAGCGACATACAGGGGGCTAGCACAGATACGCAGTATTTT. The J gene is TRBJ2-3, the V gene TRBV6-1; TRBD1 aligns across 9 bases. This CDR3 is 16 amino acids long. Germline assignment: CDR1 MNHNS and CDR2 SASEGT. The junction had 7 bases not matched to a gene; V was cut back by 6 bases and J by 0 bases.

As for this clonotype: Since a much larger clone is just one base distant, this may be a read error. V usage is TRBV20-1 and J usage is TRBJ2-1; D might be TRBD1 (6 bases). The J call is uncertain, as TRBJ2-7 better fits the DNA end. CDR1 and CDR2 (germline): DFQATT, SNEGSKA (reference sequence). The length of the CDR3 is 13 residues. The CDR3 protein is CSAGQGFSNEQYF. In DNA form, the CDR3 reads TGCAGTGCTGGCCAGGGGTTTAGTAATGAGCAGTACTTC.

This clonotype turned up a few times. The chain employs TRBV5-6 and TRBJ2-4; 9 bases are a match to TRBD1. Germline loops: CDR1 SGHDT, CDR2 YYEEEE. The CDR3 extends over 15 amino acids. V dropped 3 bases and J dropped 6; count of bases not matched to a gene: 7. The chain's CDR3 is CASSSGQGWVNIQYF. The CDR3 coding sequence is TGTGCCAGCAGCTCGGGACAGGGCTGGGTAAACATTCAGTACTTC.